Listed below are T cell receptor beta chains from one sample, sequenced in a study of cytomegalovirus exposure and HLA in healthy donors. Repertoires were generated with immunoSEQ multiplex PCR, while TCRdb's copy carries only in-frame clones and drops some. This table holds 100,000 or so clones, 80% found once. The sample taken for sequencing was PBMCs. The source of these receptors is a man younger than 35 in good health and CMV-seronegative. Both conserved end residues are part of each CDR3. The D gene is left open where the match is weak. Rows may omit the clone size; those that give it use once, few, many or a size class.

.	TRBJ2-7	TRBV7-9	.	TGTGCCAGCAGCCCACTCGGGGGCTACGAGCAGTACTTC	CASSPLGGYEQYF
.	TRBJ2-4	TRBV30	.	TGTGCCTGGAGTGTCTCGGAAAACATTCAGTACTTC	CAWSVSENIQYF
.	TRBJ1-5	TRBV19	.	TGTGCCAGTATGACTTTGGCCACCGGCTTCGGGCAGCCCCAGCATTTT	CASMTLATGFGQPQHF
medium-sized	TRBJ1-6	TRBV5-4	.	TGTGCCAGCAGCTGGGGCCCCGAAACACCCCTCCACTTT	CASSWGPETPLHF
.	TRBJ1-1	TRBV10-2	.	TGCGCCAGCAAGTCGGGCGGGACGCCTCTTGCTGAAGCTTTCTTT	CASKSGGTPLAEAFF
.	TRBJ1-2	TRBV4-1	TRBD1	TGCGCCAGCAGCCAAGATCGACAGGGGGGTTTTGGCTACACCTTC	CASSQDRQGGFGYTF
.	TRBJ2-6	TRBV18	.	TGTGCCACTCTGAGGGCCTCTGGGGCCAACGTCCTGACTTTC	CATLRASGANVLTF
.	TRBJ2-5	TRBV5-1	TRBD1	TGCGCCAGCAGCGCAGGACAGGGGGCTTTAGAGACCCAGTACTTC	CASSAGQGALETQYF
once	TRBJ1-1	TRBV6-4	.	TGTGCCAGCAGTGACTCAGGGGGGAACACTGAAGCTTTCTTT	CASSDSGGNTEAFF
.	TRBJ1-2	TRBV5-1	TRBD1	TGCGCCAGCAGCTTGACGACAGGGAACTATGGCTACACCTTC	CASSLTTGNYGYTF
.	TRBJ1-1	TRBV15	.	TGTGCCACCAGCAGCAACTGGGAGCGGGCTTTCTTT	CATSSNWERAFF
.	TRBJ1-2	TRBV18	.	TGTGCCAGCTCACCTAGCGGGGGAGGCTACACCTTC	CASSPSGGGYTF
.	TRBJ2-1	TRBV18	.	TGTGCCAGCTCACCAGGCGGAGGAACCAATGAGCAGTTCTTC	CASSPGGGTNEQFF
.	TRBJ1-2	TRBV9	TRBD1	TGTGCCAGCAGCGTAGAGGGACAGGGGAACTATGGCTACACCTTC	CASSVEGQGNYGYTF
.	TRBJ2-4	TRBV27	TRBD1	TGTGCCAGCAGTATACAGGGGTCCAAAAACATTCAGTACTTC	CASSIQGSKNIQYF
.	TRBJ2-1	TRBV2	.	TGTGCCAGCAAGAACTTTTACAATGAGCAGTTCTTC	CASKNFYNEQFF
few	TRBJ2-3	TRBV19	.	TGTGCCAGTAGTATAGTGCCTACAGGGATCGGGTTTACAGATACGCAGTATTTT	CASSIVPTGIGFTDTQYF
.	TRBJ1-2	TRBV7-9	TRBD1	TGTTCCAGCAGCTCCCCACCTTCCGGGACAGCAAACTATGGCTACACCTTC	CSSSSPPSGTANYGYTF
few	TRBJ1-1	TRBV5-8	.	TGTGCCAGCAGCTTAAGGGAGTCCACTGAAGCTTTCTTT	CASSLRESTEAFF
.	TRBJ1-2	TRBV10-3	.	TGTGCCATCAGTGGGGGCGGCAGGGGTGACTATGGCTACACCTTC	CAISGGGRGDYGYTF
.	TRBJ1-3	TRBV9	.	TGTGCCAGCTACACAGGGTTGGAAGGAAACACCATATATTTT	CASYTGLEGNTIYF
few	TRBJ2-4	TRBV2	.	TGTGCCAGCAGAACAGGGTTGGACATTCAGTACTTC	CASRTGLDIQYF
few	TRBJ2-7	TRBV11-3	TRBD1	TGTGCCAGCAGCATTCAGACAGGGAGAGGGTACGAGCAGTACTTC	CASSIQTGRGYEQYF
.	TRBJ1-2	TRBV18	.	TGTGCCAGCTCACCAGGGCAGGGAAACTATGGCTACACCTTC	CASSPGQGNYGYTF
.	TRBJ1-3	TRBV4-2	.	TGTGCCAGCAGCCAAAATACGGACCTAGCTTCTGGAAACACCATATATTTT	CASSQNTDLASGNTIYF
few	TRBJ1-2	TRBV29-1	.	TGCAGCGGGCAGGGGAACTATGGCTACACCTTC	CSGQGNYGYTF
.	TRBJ1-6	TRBV2	.	TGTGCCAGCAGTGAACAGTACGATTCACCCCTCCACTTT	CASSEQYDSPLHF
.	TRBJ2-1	TRBV9	TRBD2	TGTGCCAGCAGCGTTAGAGCGGGGGAGGGGAATGAGCAGTTCTTC	CASSVRAGEGNEQFF
.	TRBJ2-3	TRBV18	TRBD1	TGTGCCAGCGTACAGGGGGCGTCGGGGACAGATACGCAGTATTTT	CASVQGASGTDTQYF
.	TRBJ1-2	TRBV6-5	TRBD1	TGTGCCAGCAGCCGGGACAGGGGGCAAAGCTATGGCTACACCTTC	CASSRDRGQSYGYTF
once	TRBJ1-3	TRBV5-1	TRBD1	TGCGCCAGCAGCGTAGACAGGGGGCCTGGAAACACCATATATTTT	CASSVDRGPGNTIYF
.	TRBJ1-5	TRBV5-3	TRBD1	TGTGCCAGAAGCTTTAGACAGGGGGCACAGTGGAATCAGCCCCAGCATTTT	CARSFRQGAQWNQPQHF
.	TRBJ2-1	TRBV4-1	.	TGCGCCAGCAGACTCACCAGCGTAGCCTACAATGAGCAGTTCTTC	CASRLTSVAYNEQFF
.	TRBJ1-2	TRBV29-1	.	TGCAGCGTCCCACGGGTTGATGGCTACACCTTC	CSVPRVDGYTF
few	TRBJ2-1	TRBV29-1	TRBD1	TGCAGCGTTGAAGACTTCATTGTGGGACAGAACAATGAGCAGTTCTTC	CSVEDFIVGQNNEQFF
.	TRBJ1-3	TRBV6-1	.	TGTGCCAGCAGTGAAAGGGCGGGGGACACGTGGGGAAACACCATATATTTT	CASSERAGDTWGNTIYF
.	TRBJ1-2	TRBV7-9	.	TGTGCCAGCAGCCCCCCTCCGGCCCTAGCTAACTATGGCTACACCTTC	CASSPPPALANYGYTF
once	TRBJ2-6	TRBV7-9	.	TGTTCCAGCAGCACCGGACGGGGCTCTGGGGCCAACGTCCTGACTTTC	CSSSTGRGSGANVLTF
.	TRBJ2-3	TRBV10-2	TRBD1	TGCGCCAGCAGTACCGGACAGGGGGCGCAGTATTTT	CASSTGQGAQYF
once	TRBJ2-7	TRBV5-4	TRBD2	TGTGCCAGCAGCACGACTAGCGGGGGGGCTGGGGAGCAGTACTTC	CASSTTSGGAGEQYF
.	TRBJ1-4	TRBV9	.	TGTGCCAGCAGCGTAGGGAGTGCAACTAATGAAAAACTGTTTTTT	CASSVGSATNEKLFF
once	TRBJ1-2	TRBV5-4	.	TGTGCCAGCAGCTGGGGGGGCCCCTATGGCTACACCTTC	CASSWGGPYGYTF